The 26 T cell receptor beta chains listed next were all sequenced from one sample in a study of shared clonotypes between healthy human individuals. Libraries were prepared by immunoSEQ multiplex PCR; TCRdb keeps only in-frame clonotypes and omits some of them. The sample holds more than 400,000 clones; about 72% are singletons and the top ten take about 12%. The sequenced sample was PBMCs. These receptors were obtained from a woman aged 40 to 49 in good health. Some clones in this sample may be carry-over from other donors' samples.

The chain combines TRBV2 with TRBJ2-2, with D maybe TRBD2 (5 bases). This CDR3 spans 13 amino acids. With 3 bases removed from V and 7 bases from J, the gap between germline ends came to 9 bases. Germline V lookup: CDR1 SNHLY, CDR2 FYNNEI. CDR3 loop: CASSESSVGELFF. DNA for the CDR3: TGTGCCAGCAGTGAGAGTAGCGTCGGGGAGCTGTTTTTT.

The gene calls are TRBV7-3 and TRBJ2-1; D not resolved. Trimming took off 2 bases at V and 10 bases at J, with 12 bases between the two ends. The length of the CDR3 is 13 residues. Germline assignment: CDR1 SGHTA and CDR2 FQGTGA. The CDR3 loop reads CASSLGVGGEQFF. The CDR3 region has the DNA TGTGCCAGCAGCTTAGGCGTTGGCGGCGAGCAGTTCTTC.

Points on this clone: The sample carries other DNA sequences with the same CDR3. The chain joins TRBV7-6 to TRBJ2-5; D uncertain. The CDR3 length is 13 residues. Germline V CDR1 and CDR2: SGHVS, FNYEAQ. V lost 1 base, J lost 2 bases, and 5 bases lay in between. DNA of the CDR3: TGTGCCAGCAGCTTAGGATTACAAGAGACCCAGTACTTC. This encodes CASSLGLQETQYF. The full variable domain, rest sourced from reference TRBV7-6 and TRBJ2-5, is GAGVSQSPRYKVTKRGQDVALRCDPISGHVSLYWYRQALGQGPEFLTYFNYEAQQDKSGLPNDRFSAERPEGSISTLTIQRTEQRDSAMYRCASSLGLQETQYFGPGTRLLVL.

The V gene is TRBV6-1, the J gene TRBJ2-2; no clear D. In germline, CDR1 is MNHNS, CDR2 SASEGT. CDR3 size: 15 residues. Trimming took 4 bases from V and 1 from J, leaving 10 bases between them. This chain's CDR3 is CASSGFKENTGELFF. In nucleotides, the CDR3 is TGTGCCAGCAGTGGTTTCAAGGAGAACACCGGGGAGCTGTTTTTT.

The sample holds one count of this clone. The chain couples TRBV5-1 to TRBJ2-7; 7 nucleotides align to TRBD1. Germline CDR1 reads SGHRS; CDR2 reads YFSETQ. The V and J ends lost 5 bases and 3 bases, in that order; junction bases with no gene match: 5. This CDR3 has 13 amino acids. The CDR3 loop is CASSKGDSYEQYF. The CDR3 DNA follows: TGCGCCAGCAGTAAGGGGGACAGCTACGAGCAGTACTTC.

J is TRBJ1-1 and V is TRBV7-8, with 7 bases identical to TRBD1. The length of the CDR3 is 15 residues. V lost 2 bases, J lost 1 base, and 4 bases stayed unmatched. Germline CDR1 and CDR2: SGHVS and FQNEAQ. For the CDR3, the DNA is TGTGCCAGCAGCTTAACGGACAGGCCGAACACTGAAGCTTTCTTT. Amino acids: CASSLTDRPNTEAFF.

As for this clone: Given a much more abundant clone one base away, this may be a read error. The sample carries other DNA sequences with the same CDR3. This chain links TRBV13 with TRBJ2-6; D is ambiguous. The CDR3 covers 15 residues. CDR1 PRHDT and CDR2 FYEKMQ come from the germline V gene (reference sequence). The CDR3 DNA reads TGCGCCAGCAGCTTAGGTCGCTCTGGGGCCAACGTCCTGACTTTC. It translates to CASSLGRSGANVLTF.

The rearrangement joins TRBV7-3 to TRBJ2-2, with TRBD2 identical over 12 bases. J gave up 5 bases and V 4 bases, and 2 bases lay outside the gene matches. Germline V CDR1 and CDR2: SGHTA, FQGTGA. The CDR3 runs 15 residues. The CDR3 is CASSSLAGGTGELFF. As DNA, the CDR3 is TGTGCCAGCAGCTCCCTAGCGGGAGGGACCGGGGAGCTGTTTTTT.

The chain has TRBV7-3 and TRBJ2-1; D unclear. Germline loops: CDR1 SGHTA, CDR2 FQGTGA. The CDR3 is 13 amino acids. V was trimmed by 1 base and J by 9 bases, leaving 10 bases between them. Here the CDR3 DNA reads TGTGCCAGCAGCTTAAGTTTTAAGGGTGAGCAGTTCTTC. Protein sequence: CASSLSFKGEQFF.

The chain recombines TRBV7-2 with TRBJ1-5, with D tentatively TRBD1 (5 bases). Trimming took off 2 bases at V and 5 bases at J, with 13 bases between the two ends. The CDR3 runs to 15 residues. The germline gives CDR1 SGHTA, CDR2 FQGNSA. The CDR3 sequence is CASSLQDGHHQPQHF. CDR3 DNA: TGTGCCAGCAGCTTACAGGACGGACATCATCAGCCCCAGCATTTT.

This clone was counted a single time. The chain's CDR3 is CASSTTGGGVSAKNIQYF. The CDR3 region has the DNA TGTGCCAGCAGCACGACAGGGGGAGGGGTCAGTGCCAAAAACATTCAGTACTTC. The gene calls are TRBV5-4 and TRBJ2-4, with 9 nucleotides matching TRBD1. The CDR3 sequence is 18 residues long. The germline V gene encodes CDR1 SGHNT and CDR2 YYREEE (reference sequence). V lost 4 bases, J lost 1 base, and 12 bases stayed unmatched.

The rearrangement joins TRBV18 to TRBJ2-5; D remains unclear. This CDR3 comprises 13 residues. Germline V CDR1 and CDR2: KGHSH, LQKENI. V lost 3 bases, J lost 0 bases, and 5 bases lay in between. The CDR3 region is CASSPRHQETQYF. CDR3 nucleotides: TGTGCCAGCTCACCCAGGCACCAAGAGACCCAGTACTTC.

The genes are TRBV19 and TRBJ2-7, with TRBD1 as a possible D gene (8 bases). Germline V lookup: CDR1 LNHDA, CDR2 SQIVND (reference sequence). The CDR3 runs 14 residues. V lost 6 bases, J lost 6 bases, and 18 bases lay in between. CDR3 amino acids: CASSVQGGIGEQYF. The CDR3, as DNA: TGTGCCAGTAGCGTACAGGGGGGGATAGGCGAGCAGTACTTC.

The chain employs TRBV7-8 and TRBJ1-2, with a weak D call TRBD1 (6 bases). Trimming stripped 3 bases from V and 4 bases from J, with 12 bases between. Germline V CDR1 and CDR2: SGHVS, FQNEAQ. The CDR3 is made up of 14 amino acids. The CDR3 reads CASSFAGVGYGYTF. In DNA, the CDR3 is TGTGCCAGCAGCTTTGCAGGGGTGGGCTATGGCTACACCTTC.

The genes are TRBV5-1 and TRBJ1-1; 10 positions match TRBD1. V was clipped by 4 bases and J by 1 base; unmatched bases: 7. The V gene's germline CDR1 is SGHRS and CDR2 YFSETQ. The CDR3 sequence is 16 residues long. In DNA, the CDR3 is TGCGCCAGCAGCGACCCCCGACAGGGGGCGAACACTGAAGCTTTCTTT. Encoded protein: CASSDPRQGANTEAFF.

This sequence joins TRBV12-2 and TRBJ1-1. TRBV12-2 counts as a pseudogene. The CDR3 covers 14 residues. The CDR3 here is CASRLPARNSFAFF. The CDR3 nucleotides read TGTGCAAGTCGCCTCCCGGCCCGGAACTCCTTTGCTTTCTTT.

This clone was observed at least ten times. In nucleotides, the CDR3 is TGCAGCGTTGAAGATCAAGGGGTTGGCTACACCTTC. It encodes CSVEDQGVGYTF. The chain links TRBV29-1 to TRBJ1-2, with D possibly being TRBD1 (5 bases). CDR1 SQVTM and CDR2 ANQGSEA come from the germline V gene. Trimming took 0 bases from V and 7 from J, leaving 9 bases between them. The CDR3 is 12 residues long.

The chain links TRBV9 to TRBJ2-2; no clear D gene. CDR1 is SGDLS and CDR2 is YYNGEE in the germline V gene. The germline V and J ends were trimmed by 4 bases and 1 base, with 8 bases remaining between them. The CDR3 is 14 amino acids. CDR3 region: CASSQTGNTGELFF. CDR3 nucleotides: TGTGCCAGCAGCCAGACGGGGAACACCGGGGAGCTGTTTTTT.

This clone was counted between two and nine times. This sequence joins TRBV9 and TRBJ2-5; 9 bases map to TRBD2. Germline assignment: CDR1 SGDLS and CDR2 YYNGEE. The V and J ends lost 0 bases and 1 base, in that order; junction bases with no gene match: 4. The CDR3 consists of 16 residues. The CDR3 sequence: CASSVAASGTQETQYF. In DNA, the CDR3 is TGTGCCAGCAGCGTAGCGGCTAGCGGGACCCAAGAGACCCAGTACTTC.

In regard to this clone: Without the conserved terminal phenylalanine or tryptophan, this CDR3 likely stems from a read error. This sequence joins TRBV5-4 and TRBJ2-7; D unclear. The CDR3 covers 13 residues. The V gene's germline CDR1 is SGHNT and CDR2 YYREEE (reference sequence). V lost 0 bases, J lost 2 bases, and 6 bases lay in between. CDR3 nucleotides: TGTGCCAGCAGCTTGGACATGACCTACGAGCAGTACCTC. Amino acids: CASSLDMTYEQYL.

This sequence joins TRBV27 and TRBJ2-5; 10 bases match TRBD2. In germline, CDR1 is MNHEY, CDR2 SMNVEV (reference sequence). J gave up 5 bases and V 2 bases, and 8 bases lay outside the gene matches. The CDR3 consists of 16 residues. This CDR3 is CASSLLLAGGTETQYF. As DNA, the CDR3 is TGTGCCAGCAGTTTACTGTTAGCGGGAGGTACGGAGACCCAGTACTTC.

This chain joins TRBV28 and TRBJ2-5; TRBD1 is a possible D gene (5 bases). Germline CDR1 MDHEN, CDR2 SYDVKM. V gave up 6 bases and J gave up 3 bases, with 14 bases separating them. CDR3 length: 14 amino acids. CDR3 sequence: CASSVANRKETQYF. In DNA form, the CDR3 reads TGTGCCAGCAGCGTCGCTAACAGGAAAGAGACCCAGTACTTC.

This chain links TRBV19 with TRBJ2-1; 13 nucleotides match TRBD2. Germline CDR1 is LNHDA and CDR2 is SQIVND (reference sequence). With V trimmed by 4 bases and J by 4 bases, 7 bases remained unmatched. The CDR3 totals 17 residues. For the CDR3, the DNA is TGTGCCAGTAGTAGGTCCCCGACTAGCGGGGGGTACAATGAGCAGTTCTTC. Translating gives CASSRSPTSGGYNEQFF.

V and J are TRBV6-4 and TRBJ1-1; the D is unclear. Germline-derived CDR1 and CDR2 are MRHNA and SNTAGT. V was pared by 5 bases and J by 0 bases, with 7 bases between. This CDR3 contains 13 residues. The CDR3 is CASSKLLNTEAFF. Here the CDR3 DNA reads TGTGCCAGCAGTAAACTGCTGAACACTGAAGCTTTCTTT.

The rearrangement links TRBV30 to TRBJ1-4, with D hard to call. The CDR3 is 13 amino acids. The ends were cut back, 2 bases at V and 1 base at J, with 5 bases in the middle. Germline-derived CDR1 and CDR2 are GTSNPN and SVGIG (reference sequence). DNA for the CDR3: TGTGCCTGGAGTTGGGGAACTAATGAAAAACTGTTTTTT. This codes for CAWSWGTNEKLFF.

The table lists this clone with many counts. J is TRBJ1-5 and V is TRBV6-1; 7 bases fit TRBD1. Per germline, CDR1 MNHNS and CDR2 SASEGT. The CDR3 spans 13 residues. V was clipped by 6 bases and J by 7 bases; unmatched bases: 6. Here the CDR3 reads CASRLDRLQPQHF. The CDR3 bases are TGTGCCAGCAGATTGGACAGGCTCCAGCCCCAGCATTTT.